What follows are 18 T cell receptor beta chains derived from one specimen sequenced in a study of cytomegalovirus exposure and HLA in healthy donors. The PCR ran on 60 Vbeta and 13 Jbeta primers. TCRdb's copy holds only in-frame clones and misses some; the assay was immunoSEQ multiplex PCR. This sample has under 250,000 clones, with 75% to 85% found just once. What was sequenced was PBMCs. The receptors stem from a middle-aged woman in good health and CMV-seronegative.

CDR3 bases: TGCGCCAGCAGCTTGTTGGAGCGGAGCTCCTACAATGAGCAGTTCTTC. Its translation: CASSLLERSSYNEQFF. The rearrangement joins TRBV5-1 to TRBJ2-1; D possibly corresponds to TRBD2 (5 bases). The germline gives CDR1 SGHRS, CDR2 YFSETQ. The V gene lost 1 base and the J gene lost 0 bases, with 11 bases spanning the gap. The CDR3 spans 16 residues.

The CDR3 DNA reads TGTGCCAGCAATACCTGGGACTCATCCACCGGGGAGCTGTTTTTT. Translating it yields CASNTWDSSTGELFF. The rearrangement uses TRBV27 and TRBJ2-2; D possibly corresponds to TRBD2 (6 bases). The CDR3 has 15 residues. CDR1 is MNHEY and CDR2 is SMNVEV in the germline V gene (reference sequence). Trimming stripped 7 bases from V and 4 bases from J, with 16 bases between.

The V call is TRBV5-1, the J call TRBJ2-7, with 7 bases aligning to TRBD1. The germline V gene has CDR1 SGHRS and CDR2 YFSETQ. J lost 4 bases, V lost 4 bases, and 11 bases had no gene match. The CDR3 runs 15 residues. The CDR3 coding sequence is TGCGCCAGCAGCCACGGACAGGTTAGACCGTACGAGCAGTACTTC. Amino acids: CASSHGQVRPYEQYF.

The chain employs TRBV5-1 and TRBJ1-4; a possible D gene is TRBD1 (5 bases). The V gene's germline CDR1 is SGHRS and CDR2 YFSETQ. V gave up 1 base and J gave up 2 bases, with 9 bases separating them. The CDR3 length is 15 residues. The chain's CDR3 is CASSLQAGTNEKLFF. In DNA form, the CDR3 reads TGCGCCAGCAGCTTGCAAGCAGGGACTAATGAAAAACTGTTTTTT.

The CDR3 sequence is CASSLTAEAFF. In DNA, the CDR3 is TGTGCCAGCAGCTTGACAGCCGAAGCTTTCTTT. The chain joins TRBV7-8 to TRBJ1-1, with a possible D match to TRBD1 (5 bases). Trimming removed 3 bases from V and 8 bases from J, with 7 bases in between. The CDR3 totals 11 residues. Per germline, CDR1 SGHVS and CDR2 FQNEAQ.

This chain's CDR3 is CASRGRELNTQYF. CDR3 bases: TGTGCCAGCCGAGGGAGGGAGTTGAATACGCAGTATTTT. The chain uses TRBV19 and TRBJ2-3; 7 nucleotides agree with TRBD2. This CDR3 has 13 residues. The V segment lost 9 bases and the J segment 7 bases; nucleotides outside the gene matches: 10. The germline V gene encodes CDR1 LNHDA and CDR2 SQIVND (reference sequence).

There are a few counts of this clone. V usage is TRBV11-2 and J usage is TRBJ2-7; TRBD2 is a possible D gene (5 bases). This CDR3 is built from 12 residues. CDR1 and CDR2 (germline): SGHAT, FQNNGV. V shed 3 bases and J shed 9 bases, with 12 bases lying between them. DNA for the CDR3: TGTGCCAGCAGCTTGGGGAGTGACGCGCAGTACTTC. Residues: CASSLGSDAQYF.

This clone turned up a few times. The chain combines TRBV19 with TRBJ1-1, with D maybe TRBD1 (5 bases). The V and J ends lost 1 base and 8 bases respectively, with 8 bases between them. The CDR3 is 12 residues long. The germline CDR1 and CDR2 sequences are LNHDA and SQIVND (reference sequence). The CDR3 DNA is TGTGCCAGTAGTATAGCAGGGCGAGAAGCTTTCTTT. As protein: CASSIAGREAFF.

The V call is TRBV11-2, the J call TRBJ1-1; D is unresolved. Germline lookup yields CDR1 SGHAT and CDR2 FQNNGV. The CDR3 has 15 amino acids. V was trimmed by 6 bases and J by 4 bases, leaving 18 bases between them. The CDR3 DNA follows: TGTGCCAGCAGTTCACCCGCGACGGGGTTCACTGAAGCTTTCTTT. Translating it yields CASSSPATGFTEAFF.

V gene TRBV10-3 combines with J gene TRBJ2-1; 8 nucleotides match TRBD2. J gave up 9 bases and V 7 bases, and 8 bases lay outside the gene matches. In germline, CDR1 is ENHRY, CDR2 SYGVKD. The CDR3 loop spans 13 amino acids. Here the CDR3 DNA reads TGTGCCATCAATCGGGAGGGCCAGGGTGAGCAGTTCTTC. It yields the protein CAINREGQGEQFF.

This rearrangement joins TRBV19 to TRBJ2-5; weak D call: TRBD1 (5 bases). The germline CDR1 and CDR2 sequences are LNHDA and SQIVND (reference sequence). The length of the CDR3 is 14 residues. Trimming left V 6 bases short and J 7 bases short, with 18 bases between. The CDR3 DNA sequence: TGTGCCAGTAGCCTGACCGGTCGAAGGGGGACCCAGTACTTC. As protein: CASSLTGRRGTQYF. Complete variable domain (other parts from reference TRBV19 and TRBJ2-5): DGGITQSPKYLFRKEGQNVTLSCEQNLNHDAMYWYRQDPGQGLRLIYYSQIVNDFQKGDIAEGYSVSREKKESFPLTVTSAQKNPTAFYLCASSLTGRRGTQYFGPGTRLLVL.

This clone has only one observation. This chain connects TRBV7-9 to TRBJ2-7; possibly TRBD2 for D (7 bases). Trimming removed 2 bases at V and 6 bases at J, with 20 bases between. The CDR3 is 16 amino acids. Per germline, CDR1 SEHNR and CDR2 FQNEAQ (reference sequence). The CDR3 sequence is CASSLFRGARAGEQYF. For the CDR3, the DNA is TGTGCCAGCAGCTTATTTCGGGGGGCAAGAGCGGGCGAGCAGTACTTC.

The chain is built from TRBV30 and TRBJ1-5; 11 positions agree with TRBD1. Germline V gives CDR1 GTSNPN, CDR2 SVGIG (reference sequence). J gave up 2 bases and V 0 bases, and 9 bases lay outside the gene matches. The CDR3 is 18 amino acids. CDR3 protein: CAWSVFLGTGGGNQPQHF. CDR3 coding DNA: TGTGCCTGGAGTGTCTTTCTAGGGACAGGGGGTGGCAATCAGCCCCAGCATTTT.

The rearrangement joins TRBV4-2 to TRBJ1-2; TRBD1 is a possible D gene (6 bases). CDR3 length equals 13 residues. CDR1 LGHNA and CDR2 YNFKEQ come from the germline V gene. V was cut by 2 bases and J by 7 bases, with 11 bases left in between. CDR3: CASSQRRQAGYTF. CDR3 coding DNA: TGTGCCAGCAGCCAACGACGACAGGCTGGCTACACCTTC.

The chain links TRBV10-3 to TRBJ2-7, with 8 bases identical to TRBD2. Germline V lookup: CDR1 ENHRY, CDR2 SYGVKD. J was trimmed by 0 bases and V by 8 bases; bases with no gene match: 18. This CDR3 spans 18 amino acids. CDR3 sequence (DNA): TGTGCCATCCCGTTTAACCCGGTCCCGCGGGAGGACTCCTACGAGCAGTACTTC. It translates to CAIPFNPVPREDSYEQYF.

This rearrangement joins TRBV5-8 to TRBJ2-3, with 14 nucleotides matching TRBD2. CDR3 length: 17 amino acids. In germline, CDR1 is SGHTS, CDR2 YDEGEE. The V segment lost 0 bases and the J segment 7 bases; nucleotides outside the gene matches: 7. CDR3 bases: TGTGCCAGCAGCTTGGGCAGACTAGCGGGAGGGGAGAATACGCAGTATTTT. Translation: CASSLGRLAGGENTQYF. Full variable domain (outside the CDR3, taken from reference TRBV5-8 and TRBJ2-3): EAGVTQSPTHLIKTRGQQATLRCSPISGHTSVYWYQQALGLGLQFLLWYDEGEERNRGNFPPRFSGRQFPNYSSELNVNALELEDSALYLCASSLGRLAGGENTQYFGPGTRLTVL.

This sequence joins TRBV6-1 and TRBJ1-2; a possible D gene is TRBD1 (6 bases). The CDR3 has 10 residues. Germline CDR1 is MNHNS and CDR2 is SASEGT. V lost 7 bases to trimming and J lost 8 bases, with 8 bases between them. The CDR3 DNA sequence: TGTGCCAGCAACCAGGGGGGCTACACCTTC. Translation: CASNQGGYTF.

The CDR3, as DNA: TGTGCCAGTAGCCCTGGACAGGGAACTAATGAAAAACTGTTTTTT. The encoded protein is CASSPGQGTNEKLFF. The chain uses TRBV19 and TRBJ1-4; 8 nucleotides agree with TRBD1. J lost 1 base, V lost 6 bases, and 4 bases had no gene match. Germline lookup yields CDR1 LNHDA and CDR2 SQIVND (reference sequence). CDR3 length: 15 amino acids.